The TCR beta chain under discussion was sequenced for a study of cytomegalovirus exposure and HLA in healthy donors. Points from the study as a whole: Segments of the TCR beta V type were, in most cases, productive about 90% or about 30% of the time in an earlier analysis. Most subjects had HLA-A and HLA-B alleles reportedly predicted accurately by TCR beta sequences. Later work showed greater clonal expansion in HLA-associated TCR beta chains than in equally common others.

The PCR ran on 60 Vbeta and 13 Jbeta primers. TCRdb's table, derived via immunoSEQ multiplex PCR, lists solely in-frame clones and lacks some. The table has roughly 110,000 clones, roughly 73% seen once. Regarding this clone: Antigen: not known.

Germline V CDR1 and CDR2: LGHNA, YNFKEQ. The CDR3 loop spans 13 amino acids. Trimming shortened V by 3 bases and J by 3 bases, and 7 bases separated the two germline ends. Sequencing was done on a sample of PBMCs. This sequence originates from a man aged 30-40 years in good health and CMV-seronegative. The rearrangement uses TRBV4-2 and TRBJ2-3; maybe TRBD1 (5 bases). CDR3 residues: CASSQTVTDTQYF. CDR3 nucleotide sequence: TGTGCCAGCAGCCAGACAGTGACAGATACGCAGTATTTT.